These 21 T cell receptor beta chains came from one sample sequenced in a study of identical twins. TCRdb independently ran MiXCR on the 5' RACE reads; one entry per CDR3 protein. Among 540,000 or so distinct CDR3 sequences listed, under 25% were seen once. This sample also appeared in a second study, on yellow fever vaccine responses in identical twins.

Input material: CD4+ T cells sorted from blood. The receptors stem from a young woman in good health.

The J gene is TRBJ2-4, the V gene TRBV4-1, with D uncertain. The CDR3 runs 20 residues. Germline CDR1 reads MGHRA; CDR2 reads YSYEKL. Trimming removed 0 bases at V and 2 bases at J, with 23 bases between. CDR3 nucleotide sequence: TGCGCCAGCAGCCAAGATAGTAGGACCGCCTTTGCCCTCCCCAAAAACATTCAGTACTTC. Its protein product is CASSQDSRTAFALPKNIQYF.

This clonotype was counted a few times. This chain joins TRBV12-3 or TRBV12-4 and TRBJ2-1; D is tentatively TRBD1 or TRBD2 (6 bases each). CDR3 size: 14 residues. Between the trimmed V and J ends, which lost 8 bases and 2 bases, there was a span of 13 bases. This CDR3 is CASQPRDTYNEQFF. CDR3 nucleotides: TGTGCCAGCCAGCCGCGGGACACCTACAATGAGCAGTTCTTC.

This clonotype was picked up one time. V is TRBV20-1 and J is TRBJ2-3; TRBD2 matches at 14 bases. Trimming at V came to 5 bases and at J to 2 bases, leaving 9 bases not matched to a gene. The CDR3 contains 17 residues. Germline CDR1 reads DFQATT; CDR2 reads SNEGSKA (reference sequence). In DNA, the CDR3 is TGCAGTGCTCCCCCGGGGACTAGCGGGGGTTCCACAGATACGCAGTATTTT. Translation gives CSAPPGTSGGSTDTQYF.

This clonotype was seen a few times. CDR3 sequence: CASLRTGMNTEAFF. CDR3 bases: TGTGCCAGCCTACGGACAGGAATGAACACTGAAGCTTTCTTT. The chain employs TRBV6-2 or TRBV6-3 and TRBJ1-1, with 7 positions matching TRBD1. V lost 8 bases to trimming and J lost 0 bases; unmatched junction nucleotides: 6. From germline, CDR1 is MNHEY and CDR2 SVGEGT. The CDR3 is 14 amino acids.

This clonotype turned up a few times. J is TRBJ1-6 and V is TRBV28; TRBD1 matches at 11 bases. Germline CDR1 and CDR2: MDHEN and SYDVKM. The CDR3 has 15 residues. V trimming: 2 bases; J trimming: 9 bases; junction bases outside the gene matches: 3. As DNA, the CDR3 is TGTGCCAGCAGTTTAGTCGGACAGGGGGCTTCACCCCTCCACTTT. This codes for CASSLVGQGASPLHF. The complete variable domain, with remaining parts taken from reference TRBV28 and TRBJ1-6, reads DVKVTQSSRYLVKRTGEKVFLECVQDMDHENMFWYRQDPGLGLRLIYFSYDVKMKEKGDIPEGYSVSREKKERFSLILESASTNQTSMYLCASSLVGQGASPLHFGNGTRLTVT.

This clonotype was picked up a small number of times. The chain is built from TRBV12-3 or TRBV12-4 and TRBJ2-6; the D gene is possibly TRBD1 (5 bases). This CDR3 spans 17 amino acids. Trimming shortened V by 6 bases and J by 0 bases, and 15 bases separated the two germline ends. CDR3 nucleotide sequence: TGTGCCAGCAGACCAGAGCAGGGCCCCTCTGGGGCCAACGTCCTGACTTTC. Protein: CASRPEQGPSGANVLTF.

This clonotype was found a few times. This chain joins TRBV12-3 or TRBV12-4 and TRBJ2-1, with D perhaps given as TRBD1 or TRBD2 (6 bases each). The V gene lost 5 bases and the J gene lost 12 bases, with 11 bases spanning the gap. The CDR3 has 11 residues. For the CDR3, the DNA is TGTGCCAGCAGTCCGGGGGCTGCGCAGTTCTTC. Translating it yields CASSPGAAQFF.

This sequence joins TRBV24-1 and TRBJ2-2; D is undetermined. The V gene's germline CDR1 is KGHDR and CDR2 SFDVKD. CDR3 length equals 14 residues. V lost 3 bases to trimming and J lost 5 bases, with 9 bases between them. CDR3 loop: CATSDVWGTGELFF. CDR3 nucleotides: TGTGCCACCAGTGATGTTTGGGGAACCGGGGAGCTGTTTTTT.

J is TRBJ1-1 and V is TRBV5-1, with 7 bases lining up with TRBD1. The junction had 9 bases not matched to a gene; V was cut back by 2 bases and J by 2 bases. The CDR3 has 16 amino acids. Per germline, CDR1 SGHRS and CDR2 YFSETQ. The DNA of the CDR3 is TGCGCCAGCAGCTTAGGGGGCGTGGGACCCAACACTGAAGCTTTCTTT. Protein: CASSLGGVGPNTEAFF.

The chain carries TRBV7-9 and TRBJ2-5; possible D gene TRBD2, 5 bases. The CDR3 runs to 14 residues. Germline CDR1 reads SEHNR; CDR2 reads FQNEAQ (reference sequence). With 5 bases removed from V and 5 bases from J, the gap between germline ends came to 15 bases. CDR3 sequence: CASSPGLFRETQYF. The CDR3 DNA is TGTGCCAGCAGCCCCGGACTTTTCAGGGAGACCCAGTACTTC.

This clonotype was counted at least ten times. This sequence joins TRBV7-6 and TRBJ2-3; D not resolved. Germline CDR1 reads SGHVS; CDR2 reads FNYEAQ. CDR3 size: 15 residues. The V end lost 3 bases, the J end lost 0 bases, and 10 bases lay between the germline ends. Here the CDR3 reads CASSLDGRSTDTQYF. The CDR3 DNA sequence: TGTGCCAGCAGCTTGGACGGGCGTAGCACAGATACGCAGTATTTT.

In this sample, this clonotype turned up a few times. The chain employs TRBV2 and TRBJ1-1, with D perhaps matching TRBD1 (5 bases). The CDR3 totals 17 residues. Trimming pared 3 bases from V and 4 bases from J, leaving 21 bases between. Germline V gene data show CDR1 as SNHLY and CDR2 as FYNNEI. As DNA, the CDR3 is TGTGCCAGCAGTGATGGGCGGGGCCTCTCGTGGGGCACTGAAGCTTTCTTT. Translating it yields CASSDGRGLSWGTEAFF.

This clonotype came up many times. The chain carries TRBV28 and TRBJ2-5; no clear D. V lost 5 bases to trimming and J lost 0 bases, with 7 bases between them. In germline, CDR1 is MDHEN, CDR2 SYDVKM. The CDR3 loop spans 13 amino acids. This CDR3 is CASSLRNQETQYF. The CDR3 nucleotides are TGTGCCAGCAGTCTCCGAAACCAAGAGACCCAGTACTTC.

The rearrangement uses TRBV21-1 and TRBJ2-1; TRBD1, the table's D call, was not compared with the DNA. TRBV21-1 counts as a pseudogene. The CDR3 consists of 17 residues. The CDR3 DNA sequence: TGTGCCAGCAGCAAAGCGCTTCCCGGGGGTTCCAACAATGAGCAGTTCTTC. Protein sequence: CASSKALPGGSNNEQFF.

The gene calls are TRBV20-1 and TRBJ2-1; no clear D. Germline V gene data show CDR1 as DFQATT and CDR2 as SNEGSKA (reference sequence). Between the trimmed V and J ends, which lost 5 bases and 0 bases, there was a span of 14 bases. The length of the CDR3 is 15 residues. The CDR3 region is CSAPNPSSSYNEQFF. In DNA, the CDR3 is TGCAGTGCTCCTAACCCATCTAGCTCCTACAATGAGCAGTTCTTC.

This chain joins TRBV10-3 and TRBJ2-5; TRBD1 might be the D (6 bases). V dropped 6 bases and J dropped 1 base, with 6 bases sitting between them. Germline V gene sequence: CDR1 ENHRY, CDR2 SYGVKD. The CDR3 extends over 12 amino acids. The CDR3 protein is CAIRDSQETQYF. CDR3 DNA sequence: TGTGCCATCAGGGACAGCCAAGAGACCCAGTACTTC.

This clonotype was picked up a small number of times. The chain uses TRBV20-1 and TRBJ1-2, with D perhaps TRBD1 (6 bases). V was clipped by 6 bases and J by 7 bases, with 12 bases between them. CDR3 length: 11 amino acids. Germline CDR1 is DFQATT and CDR2 is SNEGSKA (reference sequence). The CDR3 reads CSAGGEGGYTF. The DNA for the CDR3 is TGCAGTGCGGGGGGCGAGGGTGGCTACACCTTC.

This clonotype was recorded a few times. CDR3 protein: CASSYSGGTGSGETQYF. CDR3 in DNA: TGTGCCAGCAGTTACTCGGGCGGGACAGGATCTGGAGAGACCCAGTACTTC. The chain uses TRBV6-5 and TRBJ2-5; 8 bases fit TRBD1. Trimming removed 0 bases from V and 4 bases from J; junction bases left unmatched: 10. The CDR3 has 17 amino acids. CDR1 is MNHEY and CDR2 is SVGAGI in the germline V gene.

This clonotype occurred a few times. The CDR3 DNA reads as TGCGCCAGCAGCTCCCTCCCTCAGGAGACCCAGTACTTC. Amino acids: CASSSLPQETQYF. The chain recombines TRBV5-1 with TRBJ2-5, with D unresolved. Germline V lookup: CDR1 SGHRS, CDR2 YFSETQ. This CDR3 spans 13 amino acids. V was trimmed by 3 bases and J by 5 bases, leaving 11 bases between them.

The V and J genes are TRBV12-3 or TRBV12-4 and TRBJ1-6; weak D call: TRBD1 (6 bases). Trimming removed 6 bases from V and 9 bases from J, with 15 bases in between. This CDR3 has 14 residues. This CDR3 reads CASSLGGGASPLHF. The CDR3 DNA reads as TGTGCCAGCAGCCTAGGGGGGGGCGCTTCACCCCTCCACTTT.

This clonotype has more than one count but fewer than ten. This chain links TRBV5-1 with TRBJ2-5; 7 positions match TRBD1. V shed 4 bases and J 2 bases; nucleotides not matched to a gene: 5. The germline V gene encodes CDR1 SGHRS and CDR2 YFSETQ. The CDR3 runs to 14 residues. For the CDR3, the DNA is TGCGCCAGCAGCGCGACAGGGCAGCAAGAGACCCAGTACTTC. Translation: CASSATGQQETQYF.